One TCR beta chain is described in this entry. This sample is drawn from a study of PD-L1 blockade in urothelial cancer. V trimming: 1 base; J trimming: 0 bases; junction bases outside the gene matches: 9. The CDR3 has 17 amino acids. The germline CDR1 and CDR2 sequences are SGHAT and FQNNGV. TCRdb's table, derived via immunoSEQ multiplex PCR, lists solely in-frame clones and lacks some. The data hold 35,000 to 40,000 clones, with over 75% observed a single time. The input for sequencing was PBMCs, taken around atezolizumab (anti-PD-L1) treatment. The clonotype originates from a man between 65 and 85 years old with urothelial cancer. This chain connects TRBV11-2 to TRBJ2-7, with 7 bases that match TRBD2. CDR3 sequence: CASSLAGSRGFSYEQYF. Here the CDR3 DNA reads TGTGCCAGCAGCTTAGCAGGTTCGCGGGGGTTCTCCTACGAGCAGTACTTC. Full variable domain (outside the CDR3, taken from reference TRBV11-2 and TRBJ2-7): EAGVAQSPRYKIIEKRQSVAFWCNPISGHATLYWYQQILGQGPKLLIQFQNNGVVDDSQLPKDRFSAERLKGVDSTLKIQPAKLEDSAVYLCASSLAGSRGFSYEQYFGPGTRLTVT.